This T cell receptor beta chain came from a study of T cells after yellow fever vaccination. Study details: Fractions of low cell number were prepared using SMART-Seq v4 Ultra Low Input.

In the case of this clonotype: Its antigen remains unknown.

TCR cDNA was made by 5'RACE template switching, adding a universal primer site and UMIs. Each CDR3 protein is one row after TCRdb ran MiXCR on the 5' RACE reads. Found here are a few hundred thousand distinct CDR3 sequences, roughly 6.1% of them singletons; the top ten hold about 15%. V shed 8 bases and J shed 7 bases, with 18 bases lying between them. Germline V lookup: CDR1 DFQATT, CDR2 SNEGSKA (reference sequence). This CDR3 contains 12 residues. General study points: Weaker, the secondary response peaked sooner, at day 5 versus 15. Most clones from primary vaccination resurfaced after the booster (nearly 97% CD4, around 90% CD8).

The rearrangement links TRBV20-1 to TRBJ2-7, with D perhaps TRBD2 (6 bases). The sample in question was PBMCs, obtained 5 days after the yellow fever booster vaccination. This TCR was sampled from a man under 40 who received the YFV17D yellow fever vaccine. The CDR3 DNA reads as TGCAGTATGGGACTGGCCCGGAGGGAGCAGTACTTC. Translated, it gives CSMGLARREQYF.